Below are 19 T cell receptor beta chains sequenced from a single sample in a study of cytomegalovirus exposure and HLA in healthy donors. Primers included in the PCR were 60 Vbeta and 13 Jbeta primers. Data came from immunoSEQ multiplex PCR; TCRdb stores just in-frame clones and leaves some out. There are around 200,000 clones in the sample; roughly 79% occur only once, and 1.5% to 2% lies in the top ten. The sequenced sample consisted of PBMCs. Receptor source: a male donor in good health and CMV-seronegative.

Only one count was recorded for this clone. The rearrangement links TRBV30 to TRBJ1-6, with TRBD1 matching 7 bases. The CDR3 has 14 amino acids. Germline CDR1 is GTSNPN and CDR2 is SVGIG (reference sequence). Germline trimming cut 0 bases from V and 10 bases from J; bases unmatched to any gene: 6. The CDR3 region is CAWSVRQGNSPLHF. The CDR3 DNA is TGTGCCTGGAGTGTAAGACAGGGTAACTCACCCCTCCACTTT.

This chain uses TRBV6-5 with TRBJ2-1, with TRBD1 matching 10 bases. Germline assignment: CDR1 MNHEY and CDR2 SVGAGI. Trimming removed 4 bases from V and 9 bases from J; junction bases left unmatched: 9. The CDR3 has 15 amino acids. Here the CDR3 DNA reads TGTGCCAGCAGTTCCACCGGGACAGGGGCTGGTGAGCAGTTCTTC. As protein: CASSSTGTGAGEQFF.

V and J are TRBV5-1 and TRBJ2-1, with a tentative D call TRBD1 (6 bases). V was trimmed by 4 bases and J by 5 bases, leaving 10 bases between them. The CDR3 is 13 residues long. Germline V gene sequence: CDR1 SGHRS, CDR2 YFSETQ. The CDR3 nucleotides are TGCGCCAGCAGCGGCTACAGGGACAATGAGCAGTTCTTC. Its protein product is CASSGYRDNEQFF. The whole variable domain, remainder taken from reference TRBV5-1 and TRBJ2-1, is KAGVTQTPRYLIKTRGQQVTLSCSPISGHRSVSWYQQTPGQGLQFLFEYFSETQRNKGNFPGRFSGRQFSNSRSEMNVSTLELGDSALYLCASSGYRDNEQFFGPGTRLTVL.

The V call is TRBV7-2, the J call TRBJ2-7; no clear D gene. CDR1 is SGHTA, CDR2 FQGNSA, per germline. This CDR3 has 16 residues. Trimming pared 0 bases from V and 0 bases from J, leaving 12 bases between. CDR3 amino acids: CASSLAVTRSSYEQYF. The CDR3, as DNA: TGTGCCAGCAGCTTAGCGGTGACACGAAGCTCCTACGAGCAGTACTTC.

This rearrangement joins TRBV7-8 to TRBJ1-4, with D perhaps matching TRBD1 (6 bases). Per germline, CDR1 SGHVS and CDR2 FQNEAQ. V lost 3 bases and J lost 15, with 20 bases in between. This CDR3 has 14 amino acids. The CDR3 bases are TGTGCCAGCAGCTTGGCACCCCAGGGGTCTAGGTTGTTTTTT. Its translation is CASSLAPQGSRLFF.

The chain carries TRBV4-2 and TRBJ2-2; the match to TRBD2 covers 9 bases. Germline V CDR1 and CDR2: LGHNA, YNFKEQ. Trimming removed 3 bases from V and 3 bases from J; junction bases left unmatched: 8. The length of the CDR3 is 17 residues. The CDR3 nucleotides are TGTGCCAGCAGCCAGCCCGCGGGGGGGCGGGACACCGGGGAGCTGTTTTTT. It encodes CASSQPAGGRDTGELFF.

The chain employs TRBV29-1 and TRBJ2-5; tentative D call: TRBD1 (5 bases). Trimming removed 5 bases at V and 5 bases at J, with 9 bases between. CDR3 length equals 11 residues. Germline CDR1 is SQVTM and CDR2 is ANQGSEA. The CDR3: CSVFPGETQYF. CDR3 DNA: TGCAGCGTTTTTCCAGGGGAGACCCAGTACTTC.

The chain employs TRBV7-2 and TRBJ2-7; no definite D call. The CDR3 consists of 15 residues. Germline V gives CDR1 SGHTA, CDR2 FQGNSA. V was clipped by 2 bases and J by 0 bases, with 11 bases between them. The CDR3 sequence: CASSLLPESSYEQYF. CDR3 bases: TGTGCCAGCAGCTTACTCCCGGAGAGCTCCTACGAGCAGTACTTC.

This chain links TRBV7-6 with TRBJ2-2; the D gene is possibly TRBD1 (6 bases). Trimming took off 3 bases at V and 4 bases at J, with 12 bases between the two ends. CDR1 and CDR2 (germline): SGHVS, FNYEAQ. This CDR3 comprises 15 residues. The CDR3 DNA follows: TGTGCCAGCAGCTTGGGGGCGAGCGGCACCGGGGAGCTGTTTTTT. Protein sequence: CASSLGASGTGELFF.

In DNA, the CDR3 is TGCGCCAGCAGCCAACCCTGGACAGGGGGGAACACTGAAGCTTTCTTT. Protein product: CASSQPWTGGNTEAFF. The chain joins TRBV4-1 to TRBJ1-1; 10 positions match TRBD1. This CDR3 is built from 16 residues. CDR1 is MGHRA, CDR2 YSYEKL, per germline. The V segment lost 2 bases and the J segment 1 base; nucleotides outside the gene matches: 4.

The chain employs TRBV28 and TRBJ2-3, with D perhaps TRBD2 (7 bases). Between the trimmed V and J ends, which lost 6 bases and 6 bases, there was a span of 25 bases. The CDR3 spans 17 residues. Germline V gene sequence: CDR1 MDHEN, CDR2 SYDVKM. The CDR3 protein is CASRVHRKEGRGDTQYF. The CDR3 bases are TGTGCCAGCAGGGTTCACCGAAAAGAGGGGAGGGGGGATACGCAGTATTTT.

V gene TRBV2 combines with J gene TRBJ1-1; D unclear. V was trimmed by 4 bases and J by 1 base, leaving 13 bases between them. Germline V CDR1 and CDR2: SNHLY, FYNNEI. CDR3 size: 15 residues. The CDR3 nucleotides are TGTGCCAGCAGTGGGGAGCCGCTCTCGAACACTGAAGCTTTCTTT. Amino acids: CASSGEPLSNTEAFF. The full variable domain, its missing parts supplied by reference TRBV2 and TRBJ1-1, is EPEVTQTPSHQVTQMGQEVILRCVPISNHLYFYWYRQILGQKVEFLVSFYNNEISEKSEIFDDQFSVERPDGSNFTLKIRSTKLEDSAMYFCASSGEPLSNTEAFFGQGTRLTVV.

This clone was found once. This rearrangement joins TRBV6-5 to TRBJ1-2; D is perhaps TRBD1 (6 bases). Germline V gene lookup returns CDR1 MNHEY and CDR2 SVGAGI. CDR3 size: 13 residues. Trimming took off 1 base at V and 6 bases at J, with 9 bases between the two ends. The CDR3: CASSYYRGNGYTF. Here the CDR3 DNA reads TGTGCCAGCAGTTACTATAGGGGGAATGGCTACACCTTC.

The rearrangement uses TRBV28 and TRBJ1-5, with D possibly being TRBD1 (5 bases). Germline CDR1 MDHEN, CDR2 SYDVKM. Trimming shortened V by 3 bases and J by 8 bases, and 14 bases separated the two germline ends. The CDR3 totals 14 residues. The CDR3 region is CASSFGGTPEPQHF. Written as DNA, the CDR3 is TGTGCCAGCAGTTTCGGGGGGACCCCCGAGCCCCAGCATTTT.

The V call is TRBV27, the J call TRBJ2-7; maybe TRBD2 (6 bases). This CDR3 is built from 13 residues. V was trimmed by 3 bases and J by 6 bases, leaving 12 bases between them. Germline CDR1 and CDR2: MNHEY and SMNVEV (reference sequence). The CDR3 loop is CASSFDAGFEQYF. The CDR3 nucleotides read TGTGCCAGCAGTTTCGACGCGGGGTTCGAGCAGTACTTC.

J is TRBJ2-7 and V is TRBV4-2; D may be TRBD1 (6 bases). This CDR3 comprises 15 residues. The V gene's germline CDR1 is LGHNA and CDR2 YNFKEQ. V lost 0 bases to trimming and J lost 2 bases, with 11 bases between them. Here the CDR3 reads CASSQDSDRPYEQYF. In DNA form, the CDR3 reads TGTGCCAGCAGCCAAGATTCGGACAGACCCTACGAGCAGTACTTC.

V usage is TRBV7-9 and J usage is TRBJ2-7, with a weak D call TRBD2 (6 bases). CDR3 length: 17 residues. The V end lost 5 bases, the J end lost 4 bases, and 24 bases lay between the germline ends. Per the germline V gene, CDR1 is SEHNR and CDR2 is FQNEAQ (reference sequence). The CDR3 DNA reads TGTGCCAGCAGCACCTGGGTGGGGGGAACAAATGCTTACGAGCAGTACTTC. Translation gives CASSTWVGGTNAYEQYF.

This chain joins TRBV7-2 and TRBJ1-2; unclear D gene. V lost 3 bases, J lost 7 bases, and 18 bases lay in between. Germline V gene data show CDR1 as SGHTA and CDR2 as FQGNSA. The CDR3 sequence is 15 residues long. CDR3: CASSFSEGRPGGYTF. The CDR3, as DNA: TGTGCCAGCAGCTTTTCCGAGGGTCGACCAGGTGGCTACACCTTC.

The chain joins TRBV18 to TRBJ1-4, with D perhaps matching TRBD1 (6 bases). This CDR3 contains 15 residues. The V and J ends lost 5 bases and 8 bases respectively, with 18 bases between them. Looked up from germline, CDR1 is KGHSH and CDR2 is LQKENI. In nucleotides, the CDR3 is TGTGCCAGCTCAGCATTGGACAGAAATTTAGAAAAACTGTTTTTT. Translation gives CASSALDRNLEKLFF.